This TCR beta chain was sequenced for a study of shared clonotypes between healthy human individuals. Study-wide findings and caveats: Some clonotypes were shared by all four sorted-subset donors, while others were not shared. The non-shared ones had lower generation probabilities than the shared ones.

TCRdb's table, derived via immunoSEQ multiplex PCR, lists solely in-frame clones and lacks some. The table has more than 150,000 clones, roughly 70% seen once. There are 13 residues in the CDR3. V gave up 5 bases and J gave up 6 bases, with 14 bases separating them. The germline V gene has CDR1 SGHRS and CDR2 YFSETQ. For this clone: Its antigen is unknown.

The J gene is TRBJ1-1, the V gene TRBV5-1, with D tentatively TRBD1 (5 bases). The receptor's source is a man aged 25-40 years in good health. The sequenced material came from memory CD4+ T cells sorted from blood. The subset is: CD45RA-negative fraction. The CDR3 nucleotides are TGCGCCAGCAGGAAGACCGTGGGGGCTGAAGCTTTCTTT. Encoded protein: CASRKTVGAEAFF.